This T cell receptor beta chain was sequenced for a study of blood T cell repertoires in COVID-19. Across the study: Samples taken during acute and convalescent COVID-19 were collected in the United States, Italy and Spain. T cells, B-cell-depleted T cells, or PBMCs supplied cDNA or gDNA.

Assay: immunoSEQ multiplex PCR; the TCRdb copy retains only in-frame clones and omits some. The table shows about 100,000 clones, with just over 85% occurring only once. After removal of 6 bases from V and 5 bases from J, the junction contained 6 bases not matched to a gene. Germline CDR1 reads MNHEY; CDR2 reads SMNVEV (reference sequence). The CDR3 runs to 14 residues. The rearrangement uses TRBV27 and TRBJ1-2, with 10 positions matching TRBD1. The sample consisted of peripheral blood. The TCR originated in a human donor in a cohort sampled during active COVID-19. The CDR3 loop reads CASRRRQGAYGYTF. In DNA form, the CDR3 reads TGTGCCAGCAGGCGGAGACAGGGGGCTTATGGCTACACCTTC.